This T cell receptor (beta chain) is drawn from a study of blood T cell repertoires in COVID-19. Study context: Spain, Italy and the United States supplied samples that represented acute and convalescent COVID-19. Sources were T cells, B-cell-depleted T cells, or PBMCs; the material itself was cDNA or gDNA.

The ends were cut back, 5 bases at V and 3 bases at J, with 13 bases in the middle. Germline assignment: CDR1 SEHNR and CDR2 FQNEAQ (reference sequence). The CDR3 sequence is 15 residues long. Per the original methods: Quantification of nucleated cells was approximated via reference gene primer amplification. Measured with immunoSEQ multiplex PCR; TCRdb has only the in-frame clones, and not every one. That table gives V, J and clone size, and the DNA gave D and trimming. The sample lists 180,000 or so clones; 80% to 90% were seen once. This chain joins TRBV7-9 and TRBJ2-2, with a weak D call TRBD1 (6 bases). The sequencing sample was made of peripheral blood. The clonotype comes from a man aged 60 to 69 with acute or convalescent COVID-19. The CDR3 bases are TGTGCCAGCAGCCCCGGGACACATTACACCGGGGAGCTGTTTTTT. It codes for CASSPGTHYTGELFF.